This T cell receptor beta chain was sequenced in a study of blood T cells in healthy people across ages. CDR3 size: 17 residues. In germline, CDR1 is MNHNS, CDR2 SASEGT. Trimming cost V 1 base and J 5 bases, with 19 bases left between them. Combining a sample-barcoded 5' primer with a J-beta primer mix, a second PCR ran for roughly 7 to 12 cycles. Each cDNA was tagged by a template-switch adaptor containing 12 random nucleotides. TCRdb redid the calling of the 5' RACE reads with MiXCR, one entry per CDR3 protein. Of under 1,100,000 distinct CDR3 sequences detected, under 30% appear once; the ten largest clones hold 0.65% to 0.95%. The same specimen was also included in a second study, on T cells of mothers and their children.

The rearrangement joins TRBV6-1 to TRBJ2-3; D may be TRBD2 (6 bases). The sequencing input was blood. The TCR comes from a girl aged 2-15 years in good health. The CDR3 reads CASSEDKAERGGDTQYF. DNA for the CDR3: TGTGCCAGCAGTGAAGATAAGGCGGAACGGGGAGGAGATACGCAGTATTTT.